The present T cell receptor beta chain was sequenced within a study of T cells in Graves' hyperthyroidism and ophthalmopathy. Study details: At the time of initial diagnosis and before any treatment, peripheral blood was collected. Findings of the study overall: Most thyroid clonotypes with frequency above 0.001 were detected in blood.

The hyperthyroidism was newly diagnosed and had lasted under 2 months; the patients were aged 18 to 65. Diagnosing involved the use of clinical symptoms, serum thyroxine and TRAb, thyroid ultrasound and orbital computed tomography. TCR beta CDR3 sequences were amplified from RNA transcripts. In the first-round RT-PCR of the TCR CDR3, the HTBI primer set was used. In TCRdb, the multiplex PCR reads were re-called with MiXCR into one record per CDR3 protein. The repertoire includes 730,000 or so distinct CDR3 sequences, around 20% of them detected once, and around 17% sits in the top ten. This CDR3 comprises 16 residues. Germline V gene sequence: CDR1 SEHNR, CDR2 FQNEAQ (reference sequence). With 5 bases removed from V and 1 base from J, the gap between germline ends came to 16 bases. In the case of this clonotype: Its antigen is as yet unknown.

The sample taken for sequencing was blood. The gene calls are TRBV7-9 and TRBJ2-3, with D possibly being TRBD1 (6 bases). The origin of this receptor is a woman aged 50 to 60 with Graves' hyperthyroidism that later progressed to Graves' ophthalmopathy. The CDR3 loop reads CASSHVRGGGTDTQYF. In DNA form, the CDR3 reads TGTGCCAGCAGCCACGTCCGAGGGGGAGGCACAGATACGCAGTATTTT.